This TCR beta chain stems from a study of blood T cell repertoires in COVID-19. Study-wide context: From T cells, B-cell-depleted T cells, or PBMCs came the material, which was cDNA or gDNA.

V lost 4 bases, J lost 0 bases, and 8 bases stayed unmatched. CDR1 SGHVS and CDR2 FNYEAQ come from the germline V gene. This CDR3 is built from 16 residues. TCRdb's copy holds only in-frame clones and misses some; the assay was immunoSEQ multiplex PCR. The sample consists of some 300,000 clones, roughly 90% of them appearing once. The V and J genes are TRBV7-6 and TRBJ2-7, with TRBD2 identical over 8 bases. The sequencing input was PBMCs or T cells enriched from blood (not recorded which). This sequence was found in a woman in her thirties who had been exposed to COVID-19. This CDR3 reads CASSSSSGMSSYEQYF. DNA for the CDR3: TGTGCCAGCAGCTCGAGTAGCGGGATGAGCTCCTACGAGCAGTACTTC.